These 18 T cell receptor beta chains originate from one sample sequenced in a study of blood T cell repertoires in COVID-19 (TCRdb year 2020). The library was made by the immunoSEQ multiplex PCR assay. Sourced from immuneACCESS, this table was stored by TCRdb with only in-frame sequences that have V and J called. A share of the clones is absent; for the studies checked, an unresolved V gene accounts for under half, and the remainder has no known explanation. The sample table holds 99,000 or so clones, of which about 80% were seen once. Approximately 20% of the sample lies in the top ten. The material sequenced was peripheral blood. The source of these receptors is a woman aged 70 to 79 with acute or convalescent COVID-19.

This chain links TRBV10-3 with TRBJ1-3; 7 bases map to TRBD1. Germline CDR1 reads ENHRY; CDR2 reads SYGVKD. The CDR3 extends over 16 amino acids. The V gene end was trimmed by 4 bases and the J gene end by 3 bases; junction bases not matched to a gene: 9. The CDR3 DNA follows: TGTGCCATCAGTGGACTTGACAGGGTCGGTGGAAACACCATATATTTT. This gives the protein CAISGLDRVGGNTIYF.

V gene TRBV4-3 combines with J gene TRBJ1-1; no definite D call. The CDR3 runs 13 residues. Trimming stripped 0 bases from V and 4 bases from J, with 6 bases between. CDR1 and CDR2 from the germline V gene are LGHNA and YSLEER. The CDR3 DNA sequence: TGCGCCAGCAGCCAAGAAATCTTCACTGAAGCTTTCTTT. Amino acid sequence: CASSQEIFTEAFF.

This sequence joins TRBV5-1 and TRBJ2-3, with D possibly matching TRBD2 (6 bases). The V and J ends lost 3 bases and 3 bases respectively, with 17 bases between them. Germline values: CDR1 SGHRS, CDR2 YFSETQ. The CDR3 spans 16 residues. This CDR3 reads CASSWGVSFTTDTQYF. The CDR3 DNA reads TGCGCCAGCAGCTGGGGGGTGTCTTTTACAACAGATACGCAGTATTTT.

This sequence joins TRBV24-1 and TRBJ2-7; possibly TRBD1 for D (6 bases). Trimming removed 3 bases at V and 0 bases at J, with 14 bases between. Germline CDR1 is KGHDR and CDR2 is SFDVKD. The CDR3 is 16 residues long. Here the CDR3 DNA reads TGTGCCACCAGTGATATTTCCTCCAGGGGCTCCTACGAGCAGTACTTC. Amino acids: CATSDISSRGSYEQYF.

The chain links TRBV5-4 to TRBJ2-7; D is ambiguous. CDR3 size: 12 residues. The V end was cut by 3 bases, the J end by 7 bases, with 11 bases between. Germline V CDR1 and CDR2: SGHNT, YYREEE (reference sequence). The CDR3 region is CASSSPPREQYF. The CDR3, as DNA: TGTGCCAGCAGCTCCCCGCCGAGGGAGCAGTACTTC.

V is TRBV5-1 and J is TRBJ2-5; TRBD1 agrees at 10 bases. The junction had 4 bases not matched to a gene; V was cut back by 4 bases and J by 4 bases. Germline values: CDR1 SGHRS, CDR2 YFSETQ. CDR3 size: 14 residues. The CDR3, as DNA: TGCGCCAGCAGCCCTGGGACAGGGGCAGAGACCCAGTACTTC. It translates to CASSPGTGAETQYF.

V gene TRBV19 combines with J gene TRBJ2-3, with 8 bases matching TRBD1. The CDR3 sequence is 16 residues long. From germline, CDR1 is LNHDA and CDR2 SQIVND (reference sequence). J gave up 0 bases and V 6 bases, and 8 bases lay outside the gene matches. CDR3 loop: CASSLPTGGSTDTQYF. The CDR3 coding sequence is TGTGCCAGTAGCCTCCCCACAGGGGGTAGCACAGATACGCAGTATTTT. Supplemented by reference TRBV19 and TRBJ2-3, the full variable domain reads DGGITQSPKYLFRKEGQNVTLSCEQNLNHDAMYWYRQDPGQGLRLIYYSQIVNDFQKGDIAEGYSVSREKKESFPLTVTSAQKNPTAFYLCASSLPTGGSTDTQYFGPGTRLTVL.

The chain combines TRBV6-5 with TRBJ2-3; D is ambiguous. The CDR3 sequence is 13 residues long. Germline V CDR1 and CDR2: MNHEY, SVGAGI. CDR3 in amino acids: CARAQDSTDTQYF. In DNA form, the CDR3 reads TGTGCTAGAGCCCAGGATAGCACAGATACGCAGTATTTT.

This chain joins TRBV4-3 and TRBJ1-1, with TRBD1 as a possible D gene (5 bases). V was trimmed by 1 base and J by 4 bases, leaving 10 bases between them. CDR1 and CDR2 from the germline V gene are LGHNA and YSLEER. The CDR3 extends over 14 amino acids. The CDR3 region has the DNA TGCGCCAGCAGCCAAGTCCGGGGGACCACTGAAGCTTTCTTT. Protein: CASSQVRGTTEAFF.

The CDR3 protein is CASSTHTSTDTQYF. CDR3 in DNA: TGCGCCAGCAGCACCCACACGAGCACAGATACGCAGTATTTT. The V call is TRBV5-1, the J call TRBJ2-3; D uncertain. The V gene lost 4 bases and the J gene lost 0 bases, with 9 bases spanning the gap. The CDR3 totals 14 residues. In germline, CDR1 is SGHRS, CDR2 YFSETQ.

This sequence joins TRBV14 and TRBJ1-3; 11 nucleotides agree with TRBD1. This CDR3 region has 23 residues. Germline V gene data show CDR1 as SGHDN and CDR2 as FVKESK. The V gene end was trimmed by 3 bases and the J gene end by 2 bases; junction bases not matched to a gene: 24. In DNA form, the CDR3 reads TGTGCCAGCAGCCAGATCGGTGTATGGACTGGACAGGGGGCCAGAGTGCCTGGAAACACCATATATTTT. It specifies CASSQIGVWTGQGARVPGNTIYF.

This chain joins TRBV5-1 and TRBJ2-3, with D perhaps TRBD2 (6 bases). The CDR3 sequence is 15 residues long. In germline, CDR1 is SGHRS, CDR2 YFSETQ. Trimming removed 2 bases from V and 0 bases from J, with 10 bases in between. This CDR3 is CASSLGTLSTDTQYF. CDR3 in DNA: TGCGCCAGCAGCTTAGGGACTCTTAGCACAGATACGCAGTATTTT.

The chain links TRBV5-5 to TRBJ1-2; D uncertain. This CDR3 contains 16 residues. Germline CDR1 and CDR2: SGHKS and YYEKEE (reference sequence). V dropped 1 base and J dropped 8 bases, with 21 bases sitting between them. CDR3 nucleotides: TGTGCCAGCAGCTTGAAGGCGGCGCCAGAGCGTGGGGGCTACACCTTC. It yields the protein CASSLKAAPERGGYTF. Full variable domain (rest looked up from reference TRBV5-5 and TRBJ1-2): DAGVTQSPTHLIKTRGQQVTLRCSPISGHKSVSWYQQVLGQGPQFIFQYYEKEERGRGNFPDRFSARQFPNYSSELNVNALLLGDSALYLCASSLKAAPERGGYTFGSGTRLTVV.

The chain links TRBV27 to TRBJ1-6; 7 nucleotides agree with TRBD1. CDR3 length: 16 residues. CDR1 MNHEY and CDR2 SMNVEV come from the germline V gene (reference sequence). Unmatched junction bases numbered 9, after V lost 6 bases and J lost 4 bases. CDR3 region: CASREGAALYNSPLHF. CDR3 nucleotides: TGTGCCAGCAGAGAGGGGGCCGCACTATATAATTCACCCCTCCACTTT.

The V gene is TRBV3-1 (or the pseudogene TRBV3-2), the J gene TRBJ2-1; D call uncertain. The length of the CDR3 is 15 residues. Germline V gene sequence: CDR1 LGHDT, CDR2 YNNKEL (reference sequence). V was trimmed by 1 base and J by 9 bases, leaving 16 bases between them. CDR3 DNA: TGTGCCAGCAGCCAAGTTGGCAAGAACCTCATTGAGCAGTTCTTC. It encodes CASSQVGKNLIEQFF.

The chain links TRBV7-2 to TRBJ2-1, with 11 bases identical to TRBD1. The V and J ends lost 0 bases and 2 bases, in that order; junction bases with no gene match: 3. The CDR3 is made up of 17 amino acids. From germline, CDR1 is SGHTA and CDR2 FQGNSA. The DNA for the CDR3 is TGTGCCAGCAGCTTAGCGCCGGGACAGGGGGCCTACAATGAGCAGTTCTTC. This gives the protein CASSLAPGQGAYNEQFF. Full variable domain (remainder filled in from reference TRBV7-2 and TRBJ2-1): GAGVSQSPSNKVTEKGKDVELRCDPISGHTALYWYRQSLGQGLEFLIYFQGNSAPDKSGLPSDRFSAERTGGSVSTLTIQRTQQEDSAVYLCASSLAPGQGAYNEQFFGPGTRLTVL.

This clone appeared a single time. The V call is TRBV5-5, the J call TRBJ2-3, with TRBD1 identical over 10 bases. Trimming removed 4 bases from V and 0 bases from J; junction bases left unmatched: 5. Per the germline V gene, CDR1 is SGHKS and CDR2 is YYEKEE (reference sequence). This CDR3 has 16 amino acids. CDR3 loop: CASSLRTGGSTDTQYF. The CDR3 region has the DNA TGTGCCAGCAGCCTCAGGACAGGGGGTAGCACAGATACGCAGTATTTT.

The V call is TRBV2, the J call TRBJ1-3; possible D gene TRBD1, 6 bases. CDR1 and CDR2 from the germline V gene are SNHLY and FYNNEI. The ends were cut back, 8 bases at V and 6 bases at J, with 11 bases in the middle. The CDR3 contains 12 residues. The CDR3 loop reads CASLQGQNTIYF. CDR3 nucleotides: TGTGCCAGCCTACAGGGACAAAACACCATATATTTT.